The 26 T cell receptor beta chains below were found in one sample sequenced in a study of cytomegalovirus exposure and HLA in healthy donors. With 60 Vbeta and 13 Jbeta primers, the PCR was carried out. Repertoires were generated with immunoSEQ multiplex PCR, while TCRdb's copy carries only in-frame clones and drops some. The sample lists about 69,000 clones, just over 65% occurring once. The sample was PBMCs. The receptors were gathered from a woman in her twenties or thirties in good health and CMV-seronegative.

The chain uses TRBV4-3 and TRBJ2-7, with D possibly TRBD2 on 7 matching bases. The germline gives CDR1 LGHNA, CDR2 YSLEER. The ends were cut back, 3 bases at V and 7 bases at J, with 19 bases in the middle. There are 15 residues in the CDR3. CDR3 bases: TGCGCCAGCAGCCAGACCGTAAGGGGGGGCGGGGAGCAGTACTTC. Translation gives CASSQTVRGGGEQYF.

This clone was seen only a few times. The genes are TRBV5-1 and TRBJ2-7; 10 bases are a match to TRBD1. With 4 bases clipped from V and 4 bases from J, the junction kept 5 bases outside the gene matches. Germline-derived CDR1 and CDR2 are SGHRS and YFSETQ. The CDR3 spans 14 residues. CDR3 sequence: CASSQGQGRYEQYF. The CDR3, as DNA: TGCGCCAGCAGCCAGGGACAGGGGCGGTACGAGCAGTACTTC.

The chain employs TRBV9 and TRBJ1-4; no reliable D call. Germline V gives CDR1 SGDLS, CDR2 YYNGEE. V was trimmed by 0 bases and J by 0 bases, leaving 9 bases between them. The CDR3 is 16 amino acids. The CDR3 loop is CASSVAGRPTNEKLFF. CDR3 nucleotides: TGTGCCAGCAGCGTAGCCGGGAGACCAACTAATGAAAAACTGTTTTTT.

This sequence joins TRBV29-1 and TRBJ2-2; 10 bases fit TRBD1. V was pared by 7 bases and J by 5 bases, with 4 bases of the junction left unmatched. Germline values: CDR1 SQVTM, CDR2 ANQGSEA. This CDR3 spans 13 amino acids. This chain's CDR3 is CSGGQGDTGELFF. The CDR3 DNA reads TGCAGCGGCGGACAGGGGGATACCGGGGAGCTGTTTTTT.

The chain couples TRBV29-1 to TRBJ1-2, with TRBD1 matching over 8 bases. The V gene's germline CDR1 is SQVTM and CDR2 ANQGSEA. With 3 bases clipped from V and 5 bases from J, the junction kept 8 bases outside the gene matches. The CDR3 runs 14 residues. Written as DNA, the CDR3 is TGCAGCGTTGATTGGACAGGGCGACGTTATGGCTACACCTTC. Amino acid sequence: CSVDWTGRRYGYTF.

The chain employs TRBV4-1 and TRBJ1-1; a weak D match, TRBD1 (6 bases). The germline gives CDR1 MGHRA, CDR2 YSYEKL. The germline V and J ends were trimmed by 1 base and 2 bases, with 17 bases remaining between them. The CDR3 has 17 residues. CDR3 in amino acids: CASSQASNRVGNTEAFF. In DNA form, the CDR3 reads TGCGCCAGCAGCCAAGCCTCAAACAGGGTAGGTAACACTGAAGCTTTCTTT.

This sequence joins TRBV30 and TRBJ1-5, with 8 positions matching TRBD1. In germline, CDR1 is GTSNPN, CDR2 SVGIG (reference sequence). The J segment lost 0 bases and the V segment lost 5 bases, leaving 6 bases of the junction unmatched. The CDR3 sequence is 15 residues long. CDR3 loop: CAWATGGNSNQPQHF. For the CDR3, the DNA is TGTGCCTGGGCCACAGGGGGAAATAGCAATCAGCCCCAGCATTTT.

The chain uses TRBV6-5 and TRBJ1-2; 9 nucleotides line up with TRBD1. This CDR3 comprises 15 residues. The junction had 5 bases not matched to a gene; V was cut back by 4 bases and J by 2 bases. Germline loops: CDR1 MNHEY, CDR2 SVGAGI. This CDR3 reads CASSSKTGGNYGYTF. The CDR3 DNA reads as TGTGCCAGCAGTTCTAAGACAGGGGGGAACTATGGCTACACCTTC.

The chain uses TRBV19 and TRBJ1-5; D uncertain. Deletions cut 3 bases from V and 0 bases from J, with 15 bases between. The CDR3 has 17 amino acids. Germline assignment: CDR1 LNHDA and CDR2 SQIVND (reference sequence). CDR3 residues: CASSMRARYYSNQPQHF. The CDR3 DNA is TGTGCCAGTAGTATGAGGGCCAGGTATTATAGCAATCAGCCCCAGCATTTT.

This clone was counted only a few times. This chain connects TRBV6-4 to TRBJ1-1, with D possibly matching TRBD1 (6 bases). This CDR3 has 14 amino acids. The germline V gene encodes CDR1 MRHNA and CDR2 SNTAGT. Trimming stripped 6 bases from V and 6 bases from J, with 17 bases between. The CDR3 DNA sequence: TGTGCCAGCAGACCCCACAGGGATGGCCCTGAAGCTTTCTTT. It translates to CASRPHRDGPEAFF.

This clone was seen a single time. The chain couples TRBV5-1 to TRBJ1-2; tentatively, D is TRBD1 (6 bases). The CDR3 totals 14 residues. The germline V gene encodes CDR1 SGHRS and CDR2 YFSETQ. V lost 3 bases and J lost 0, with 9 bases in between. CDR3: CASSSDSTNYGYTF. In DNA, the CDR3 is TGCGCCAGCAGCTCGGACAGCACTAACTATGGCTACACCTTC. The full variable domain, completed using reference TRBV5-1 and TRBJ1-2, is KAGVTQTPRYLIKTRGQQVTLSCSPISGHRSVSWYQQTPGQGLQFLFEYFSETQRNKGNFPGRFSGRQFSNSRSEMNVSTLELGDSALYLCASSSDSTNYGYTFGSGTRLTVV.

The V and J genes are TRBV1 and TRBJ2-3; the table's D call, TRBD2, was not checked against the DNA. TRBV1 has pseudogene status. There are 15 residues in the CDR3. In DNA, the CDR3 is TGCACCAGCAGGTACACTAGCGGGGTAAAAAATACGCAGTATTTT. Residues: CTSRYTSGVKNTQYF.

This rearrangement joins TRBV4-2 to TRBJ2-5, with D maybe TRBD2 (6 bases). V gave up 0 bases and J gave up 7 bases, with 9 bases separating them. Germline values: CDR1 LGHNA, CDR2 YNFKEQ. This CDR3 is 13 amino acids long. This CDR3 is CASSQETSGTQYF. For the CDR3, the DNA is TGTGCCAGCAGCCAAGAGACTAGTGGGACCCAGTACTTC.

This clone was counted between two and nine times. The chain combines TRBV23-1 with TRBJ1-5; 9 nucleotides line up with TRBD1. TRBV23-1 is noted as an ORF with a role that remains uncertain. CDR3 size: 16 residues. Losses at the gene ends were 4 bases for V and 6 bases for J; bases not matched to a gene: 10. In nucleotides, the CDR3 is TGCGCCAGCAGTCTCCTGACAGGGGGTAGACCTCAGCCCCAGCATTTT. This codes for CASSLLTGGRPQPQHF.

The chain combines TRBV11-2 with TRBJ1-1, with D possibly TRBD1 on 5 matching bases. V dropped 5 bases and J dropped 6 bases, with 16 bases sitting between them. CDR3 length: 14 residues. CDR1 is SGHAT and CDR2 is FQNNGV in the germline V gene. This chain's CDR3 is CASSGGTRRAEAFF. The DNA for the CDR3 is TGTGCCAGCAGCGGAGGGACGCGAAGGGCTGAAGCTTTCTTT. Full variable domain (remainder filled in from reference TRBV11-2 and TRBJ1-1): EAGVAQSPRYKIIEKRQSVAFWCNPISGHATLYWYQQILGQGPKLLIQFQNNGVVDDSQLPKDRFSAERLKGVDSTLKIQPAKLEDSAVYLCASSGGTRRAEAFFGQGTRLTVV.

CDR3 DNA sequence: TGTGCCAGCTCACCGCGGAATTTCGCCGAAGCTTTCTTT. It codes for CASSPRNFAEAFF. This chain uses TRBV18 with TRBJ1-1; D gene uncertain. This CDR3 comprises 13 residues. Germline V lookup: CDR1 KGHSH, CDR2 LQKENI. With 3 bases removed from V and 8 bases from J, the gap between germline ends came to 13 bases.

This rearrangement joins TRBV7-9 to TRBJ1-2; D unclear. The germline CDR1 and CDR2 sequences are SEHNR and FQNEAQ (reference sequence). V dropped 5 bases and J dropped 2 bases, with 12 bases sitting between them. This CDR3 spans 14 amino acids. CDR3 residues: CASSPSAENYGYTF. CDR3 nucleotide sequence: TGTGCCAGCAGCCCCTCGGCGGAGAACTATGGCTACACCTTC.

This clone has only a few counts. The J gene is TRBJ1-2, the V gene TRBV30; 12 nucleotides align to TRBD1. The CDR3 contains 17 residues. CDR1 GTSNPN and CDR2 SVGIG come from the germline V gene (reference sequence). V lost 4 bases, J lost 3 bases, and 12 bases stayed unmatched. CDR3 nucleotide sequence: TGTGCCTGGAACCCAAGGGGACAGGGGGCGAGCGACTATGGCTACACCTTC. Its translation: CAWNPRGQGASDYGYTF. The variable domain in full, with the rest retrieved from reference TRBV30 and TRBJ1-2, is SQTIHQWPATLVQPVGSPLSLECTVEGTSNPNLYWYRQAAGRGLQLLFYSVGIGQISSEVPQNLSASRPQDRQFILSSKKLLLSDSGFYLCAWNPRGQGASDYGYTFGSGTRLTVV.

V is TRBV29-1 and J is TRBJ1-2, with D possibly TRBD1 on 5 matching bases. V gave up 7 bases and J gave up 7 bases, with 19 bases separating them. This CDR3 comprises 13 residues. Germline loops: CDR1 SQVTM, CDR2 ANQGSEA. The CDR3 here is CSGSGIGGVGYTF. The CDR3 bases are TGCAGCGGGTCTGGGATTGGGGGGGTTGGCTACACCTTC. Full variable domain (remainder filled in from reference TRBV29-1 and TRBJ1-2): SAVISQKPSRDICQRGTSLTIQCQVDSQVTMMFWYRQQPGQSLTLIATANQGSEATYESGFVIDKFPISRPNLTFSTLTVSNMSPEDSSIYLCSGSGIGGVGYTFGSGTRLTVV.

This clone was counted once. In the same sample, other DNA sequences code for this CDR3. CDR3 DNA sequence: TGTGCCTGGAGTATCCCCAGGACAGTGCTCAGCTCCTATAATTCACCCCTCCACTTT. This codes for CAWSIPRTVLSSYNSPLHF. V gene TRBV30 combines with J gene TRBJ1-6; D is perhaps TRBD1 (6 bases). This CDR3 is 19 amino acids long. V lost 2 bases, J lost 0 bases, and 20 bases lay in between. The V gene's germline CDR1 is GTSNPN and CDR2 SVGIG (reference sequence).

This chain links TRBV9 with TRBJ2-1; TRBD2 matches at 7 bases. There are 15 residues in the CDR3. J gave up 4 bases and V 0 bases, and 4 bases lay outside the gene matches. Germline V gene data show CDR1 as SGDLS and CDR2 as YYNGEE. DNA for the CDR3: TGTGCCAGCAGCGTAGTGGGGGGGGTGTACAATGAGCAGTTCTTC. Encoded protein: CASSVVGGVYNEQFF.

The rearrangement links TRBV7-9 to TRBJ2-7, with a tentative D call TRBD2 (6 bases). This CDR3 is 15 amino acids long. Germline-derived CDR1 and CDR2 are SEHNR and FQNEAQ (reference sequence). Trimming removed 4 bases from V and 9 bases from J, with 22 bases in between. The CDR3 here is CASSSTGTPTNLQYF. The CDR3 DNA is TGTGCCAGCAGCTCAACCGGGACTCCAACTAATCTGCAGTACTTC.

This chain uses TRBV5-6 with TRBJ2-7; 7 bases match TRBD1. Germline V gives CDR1 SGHDT, CDR2 YYEEEE. The CDR3 contains 13 residues. Unmatched junction bases numbered 5, after V lost 3 bases and J lost 5 bases. The CDR3 coding sequence is TGTGCCAGCAGCTGGGGGACAGTCCACGAGCAGTACTTC. Translating it yields CASSWGTVHEQYF.

This clone was recorded only once. The DNA of the CDR3 is TGTGCCAGCAGCTTGGGAGGGACTAGCGGCGATGAGACCCAGTACTTC. The encoded protein is CASSLGGTSGDETQYF. The V and J genes are TRBV5-6 and TRBJ2-5; 11 positions match TRBD2. The junction had 6 bases not matched to a gene; V was cut back by 0 bases and J by 5 bases. The CDR3 covers 16 residues. CDR1 is SGHDT and CDR2 is YYEEEE in the germline V gene.

The chain employs TRBV5-1 and TRBJ1-4, with 7 bases lining up with TRBD1. J gave up 6 bases and V 4 bases, and 6 bases lay outside the gene matches. CDR3 length equals 14 residues. Germline values: CDR1 SGHRS, CDR2 YFSETQ. The CDR3 DNA follows: TGCGCCAGCAGCGAAACAGGGGTAGATGAAAAACTGTTTTTT. It translates to CASSETGVDEKLFF.

This sequence joins TRBV25-1 and TRBJ2-5; 9 positions agree with TRBD1. CDR1 and CDR2 (germline): MGHDK, SYGVNS. After removal of 4 bases from V and 5 bases from J, the junction contained 5 bases not matched to a gene. The CDR3 has 14 residues. CDR3 loop: CASSVTGGWETQYF. The DNA for the CDR3 is TGTGCCAGCAGTGTTACAGGGGGCTGGGAGACCCAGTACTTC.